Shown below are 20 T cell receptor beta chains from a single sample sequenced in a study of T-cell memory formation after mild COVID-19. Via MiXCR, TCRdb re-called the 5' RACE reads, giving one row per CDR3 protein. The sample holds about 270,000 distinct CDR3 sequences, around 15% seen once. Sequenced: PBMCs or a T cell subset sorted from them (not recorded which). These receptors all come from a man younger than 35 who had mild COVID-19 (a few samples of this study predate the infection). Cell type and time point are not known.

This chain joins TRBV6-5 and TRBJ2-2; D may be TRBD1 (5 bases). The CDR3 extends over 15 amino acids. With 3 bases removed from V and 4 bases from J, the gap between germline ends came to 12 bases. CDR1 and CDR2 from the germline V gene are MNHEY and SVGAGI. DNA of the CDR3: TGTGCCAGCAGTTATCGACAGCGACTCACCGGGGAGCTGTTTTTT. Its translation: CASSYRQRLTGELFF.

This chain joins TRBV5-1 and TRBJ2-7, with 10 bases identical to TRBD2. CDR1 SGHRS and CDR2 YFSETQ come from the germline V gene. The CDR3 is 16 amino acids. V shed 1 base and J 4 bases; nucleotides not matched to a gene: 8. CDR3 in DNA: TGCGCCAGCAGCTTGTACGGGCTAGCGGGGGATTACGAGCAGTACTTC. Its translation is CASSLYGLAGDYEQYF.

The chain recombines TRBV7-9 with TRBJ2-7; 7 bases fit TRBD1. This CDR3 contains 15 residues. Unmatched junction bases numbered 13, after V lost 8 bases and J lost 3 bases. In germline, CDR1 is SEHNR, CDR2 FQNEAQ (reference sequence). The CDR3 is CASATPQGDFYEQYV. DNA of the CDR3: TGTGCCAGCGCCACTCCGCAGGGGGATTTCTACGAGCAGTACGTC.

Many counts were recorded for this clonotype. CDR3 sequence reads: CASSLAGGGYEQFF. In nucleotides, the CDR3 is TGTGCCAGCAGCTTAGCGGGGGGCGGCTATGAGCAGTTCTTC. The genes are TRBV7-3 and TRBJ2-1, with 8 positions matching TRBD2. Losses at the gene ends were 2 bases for V and 8 bases for J; bases not matched to a gene: 5. The CDR3 contains 14 residues. Germline V gene sequence: CDR1 SGHTA, CDR2 FQGTGA.

This clonotype was seen a few times. This chain joins TRBV7-9 and TRBJ1-6, with 9 bases aligning to TRBD1. J lost 10 bases, V lost 4 bases, and 8 bases had no gene match. From germline, CDR1 is SEHNR and CDR2 FQNEAQ (reference sequence). This CDR3 region has 15 residues. CDR3 sequence reads: CASSSRTGAYSPLHF. The CDR3 DNA reads as TGTGCCAGCAGCTCCCGGACAGGGGCTTACTCACCCCTCCACTTT.

In this sample, this clonotype turned up many times. This chain links TRBV3-1 with TRBJ1-2; TRBD1 might be the D (6 bases). V lost 4 bases and J 7 bases, leaving 19 bases between the germline ends. Germline CDR1 is LGHDT and CDR2 is YNNKEL (reference sequence). The CDR3 is made up of 15 amino acids. The CDR3: CASSLQGGGSFGYTF. Written as DNA, the CDR3 is TGTGCCAGCAGCCTACAGGGTGGTGGTTCTTTTGGCTACACCTTC.

The genes are TRBV12-3 or TRBV12-4 and TRBJ2-3; D is ambiguous. Deletions cut 3 bases from V and 0 bases from J, with 7 bases between. This CDR3 contains 14 residues. The CDR3 here is CASSFDVSTDTQYF. The CDR3 region has the DNA TGTGCCAGCAGTTTTGACGTCAGCACAGATACGCAGTATTTT.

The chain is built from TRBV2 and TRBJ2-2; possibly TRBD2 for D (6 bases). Germline lookup yields CDR1 SNHLY and CDR2 FYNNEI. The CDR3 has 16 amino acids. V lost 4 bases and J 1 base, leaving 13 bases between the germline ends. The CDR3 reads CASSVEGLQNTGELFF. The CDR3 bases are TGTGCCAGCAGTGTGGAGGGGCTACAGAACACCGGGGAGCTGTTTTTT. Full variable domain (outside the CDR3, taken from reference TRBV2 and TRBJ2-2): EPEVTQTPSHQVTQMGQEVILRCVPISNHLYFYWYRQILGQKVEFLVSFYNNEISEKSEIFDDQFSVERPDGSNFTLKIRSTKLEDSAMYFCASSVEGLQNTGELFFGEGSRLTVL.

The rearrangement uses TRBV6-6 and TRBJ1-1; no firm D call. Trimming shortened V by 0 bases and J by 7 bases, and 18 bases separated the two germline ends. The CDR3 consists of 16 residues. The V gene's germline CDR1 is MNHNY and CDR2 SVGAGI (reference sequence). CDR3 amino acids: CASSYSPKLASVEAFF. DNA for the CDR3: TGTGCCAGCAGTTACTCCCCAAAGCTGGCGAGTGTTGAAGCTTTCTTT.

The V call is TRBV5-1, the J call TRBJ1-2; 7 nucleotides match TRBD1. V lost 1 base to trimming and J lost 4 bases; unmatched junction nucleotides: 4. Germline values: CDR1 SGHRS, CDR2 YFSETQ. CDR3 length: 14 amino acids. CDR3 sequence reads: CASSLQGESYGYTF. As DNA, the CDR3 is TGCGCCAGCAGCTTGCAGGGGGAAAGCTATGGCTACACCTTC. The full variable domain, completed using reference TRBV5-1 and TRBJ1-2, is KAGVTQTPRYLIKTRGQQVTLSCSPISGHRSVSWYQQTPGQGLQFLFEYFSETQRNKGNFPGRFSGRQFSNSRSEMNVSTLELGDSALYLCASSLQGESYGYTFGSGTRLTVV.

The rearrangement links TRBV9 to TRBJ1-4; D perhaps matches TRBD1 (5 bases). The germline gives CDR1 SGDLS, CDR2 YYNGEE. The V and J ends lost 4 bases and 5 bases respectively, with 18 bases between them. The length of the CDR3 is 16 residues. This CDR3 reads CASSPHSGTVNEKLFF. Here the CDR3 DNA reads TGTGCCAGCAGCCCCCATTCCGGGACGGTGAATGAAAAACTGTTTTTT.

This rearrangement joins TRBV4-3 to TRBJ2-7; either TRBD1 or TRBD2 may supply D (6 bases each). This CDR3 has 17 residues. V shed 0 bases and J shed 7 bases, with 22 bases lying between them. Germline CDR1 is LGHNA and CDR2 is YSLEER. CDR3 loop: CASSQDLWGQGLREQYF. CDR3 in DNA: TGCGCCAGCAGCCAAGATCTTTGGGGACAAGGACTACGGGAGCAGTACTTC.

This clonotype appeared a few times. The V and J genes are TRBV6-5 and TRBJ1-2, with TRBD1 as a possible D gene (5 bases). Germline CDR1 and CDR2: MNHEY and SVGAGI. V gave up 6 bases and J gave up 0 bases, with 17 bases separating them. The CDR3 extends over 16 amino acids. CDR3 residues: CASRSHPWGSNYGYTF. Written as DNA, the CDR3 is TGTGCCAGCAGATCCCACCCGTGGGGCTCTAACTATGGCTACACCTTC.

The rearrangement joins TRBV20-1 to TRBJ1-1; D unclear. Germline V gives CDR1 DFQATT, CDR2 SNEGSKA (reference sequence). The V and J ends lost 5 bases and 4 bases respectively, with 14 bases between them. The CDR3 sequence is 13 residues long. The CDR3 sequence: CSAGVRVVTEAFF. The CDR3 nucleotides are TGCAGTGCTGGAGTTAGGGTGGTCACTGAAGCTTTCTTT.

The chain has TRBV20-1 and TRBJ1-4; tentatively, D is TRBD1 (6 bases). V gave up 0 bases and J gave up 4 bases, with 12 bases separating them. The CDR3 sequence is 15 residues long. Germline CDR1 and CDR2: DFQATT and SNEGSKA (reference sequence). The CDR3 bases are TGCAGTGCTAGAGATCCTAGGGGGGGTAATGAAAAACTGTTTTTT. Translated, it gives CSARDPRGGNEKLFF.

The V call is TRBV29-1, the J call TRBJ1-1; D is ambiguous. The germline V and J ends were trimmed by 1 base and 7 bases, with 10 bases remaining between them. The CDR3 contains 12 residues. Germline V gives CDR1 SQVTM, CDR2 ANQGSEA. CDR3 in amino acids: CSVEGDTVEAFF. The CDR3 bases are TGCAGCGTTGAAGGTGACACAGTTGAAGCTTTCTTT. The variable domain in full, with the rest retrieved from reference TRBV29-1 and TRBJ1-1, is SAVISQKPSRDICQRGTSLTIQCQVDSQVTMMFWYRQQPGQSLTLIATANQGSEATYESGFVIDKFPISRPNLTFSTLTVSNMSPEDSSIYLCSVEGDTVEAFFGQGTRLTVV.

The sample holds many counts of this clonotype. The chain uses TRBV4-3 and TRBJ1-6, with 9 bases lining up with TRBD1. The CDR3 covers 15 residues. The V gene's germline CDR1 is LGHNA and CDR2 YSLEER. Losses at the gene ends were 3 bases for V and 7 bases for J; bases not matched to a gene: 4. The CDR3 sequence is CASSHYGQGNSPLHF. The CDR3 region has the DNA TGCGCCAGCAGCCATTACGGACAGGGGAATTCACCCCTCCACTTT.

This clonotype was counted at least ten times. The V gene is TRBV4-1, the J gene TRBJ2-7, with 8 bases lining up with TRBD1. From germline, CDR1 is MGHRA and CDR2 YSYEKL. The trim removed 3 bases at V and 7 bases at J, leaving 5 bases unmatched. The CDR3 spans 13 residues. DNA of the CDR3: TGCGCCAGCAGCCAGACAGGGGTGGGAGAGCAGTACGTC. Translated, it gives CASSQTGVGEQYV.

This clonotype was seen more than once but under ten times. This CDR3 is CASSPPGLDEQYV. In nucleotides, the CDR3 is TGTGCCAGCTCCCCCCCGGGGTTGGACGAGCAGTACGTC. V and J are TRBV18 and TRBJ2-7; D perhaps matches TRBD2 (5 bases). CDR3 length equals 13 residues. With 6 bases removed from V and 5 bases from J, the gap between germline ends came to 14 bases. Looked up from germline, CDR1 is KGHSH and CDR2 is LQKENI.

This clonotype was recorded a few times. V is TRBV5-4 and J is TRBJ1-3, with 8 positions matching TRBD1. CDR1 is SGHNT and CDR2 is YYREEE in the germline V gene (reference sequence). The CDR3 spans 16 residues. Losses at the gene ends were 0 bases for V and 2 bases for J; bases not matched to a gene: 4. CDR3 loop: CASSLDQGATGNTIYF. DNA for the CDR3: TGTGCCAGCAGCTTGGACCAGGGGGCGACTGGAAACACCATATATTTT.